The 22 T cell receptor beta chains below all came from one sample that was sequenced in a study of identical twins. TCRdb reprocessed the 5' RACE reads via MiXCR and lists one record per CDR3 protein. The table shows hundreds of thousands of distinct CDR3 sequences, with 20% to 25% occurring only once. This same sample was also part of a study on T cells expressing NK-cell markers.

Source material: CD4+ T cells sorted from blood. The receptors shown here come from a woman aged 18-30 years in good health.

The rearrangement uses TRBV20-1 and TRBJ1-1; tentative D call: TRBD1 (5 bases). The CDR3 is 15 amino acids. Germline values: CDR1 DFQATT, CDR2 SNEGSKA (reference sequence). Trimming left V 2 bases short and J 2 bases short, with 15 bases between. The CDR3 region has the DNA TGCAGTGCTAGATGGAGGGGCGCAGGTAACACTGAAGCTTTCTTT. Translation: CSARWRGAGNTEAFF.

This clonotype has just a few counts. CDR3 DNA: TGTGCCAGCACCTTGGGACAGGGGCAGTACGAGCAGTACTTC. Residues: CASTLGQGQYEQYF. V gene TRBV6-1 combines with J gene TRBJ2-7; 10 bases map to TRBD1. The junction had 7 bases not matched to a gene; V was cut back by 7 bases and J by 4 bases. This CDR3 comprises 14 residues. Germline lookup yields CDR1 MNHNS and CDR2 SASEGT.

This clonotype was counted only a few times. The rearrangement links TRBV4-3 to TRBJ2-1, with 9 bases lining up with TRBD2. The length of the CDR3 is 14 residues. J was trimmed by 4 bases and V by 5 bases; bases with no gene match: 3. CDR1 and CDR2 from the germline V gene are LGHNA and YSLEER. The CDR3 sequence is CASSLREGYNEQFF. CDR3 coding DNA: TGCGCCAGCAGCTTGCGGGAGGGGTACAATGAGCAGTTCTTC.

The chain joins TRBV12-3 or TRBV12-4 to TRBJ1-2; D unresolved. The CDR3 spans 13 residues. Trimming removed 3 bases at V and 4 bases at J, with 9 bases between. The CDR3 sequence is CASSLSGIYGYTF. The DNA of the CDR3 is TGTGCCAGCAGTTTGTCGGGTATCTATGGCTACACCTTC.

This clonotype has only a few counts. This chain joins TRBV5-1 and TRBJ1-5; no clear D gene. CDR1 and CDR2 (germline): SGHRS, YFSETQ. Trimming removed 2 bases from V and 4 bases from J, with 7 bases in between. CDR3 length: 13 amino acids. The CDR3 region has the DNA TGCGCCAGCAGCTTTGGGCAAAATCAGCCCCAGCATTTT. Translation: CASSFGQNQPQHF. The complete variable domain, with remaining parts taken from reference TRBV5-1 and TRBJ1-5, reads KAGVTQTPRYLIKTRGQQVTLSCSPISGHRSVSWYQQTPGQGLQFLFEYFSETQRNKGNFPGRFSGRQFSNSRSEMNVSTLELGDSALYLCASSFGQNQPQHFGDGTRLSIL.

The chain is built from TRBV29-1 and TRBJ1-4, with unresolved D. Germline V CDR1 and CDR2: SQVTM, ANQGSEA. V shed 5 bases and J shed 7 bases, with 14 bases lying between them. The CDR3 loop spans 13 amino acids. CDR3 sequence (DNA): TGCAGCGTTTCGCCCGGAGGCGGTGAAAAACTGTTTTTT. Encoded protein: CSVSPGGGEKLFF.

This clonotype was detected a few times. The chain employs TRBV10-3 and TRBJ2-7; 9 positions match TRBD1. The CDR3 consists of 13 residues. Germline lookup yields CDR1 ENHRY and CDR2 SYGVKD. With V trimmed by 6 bases and J by 7 bases, 7 bases remained unmatched. The CDR3: CAISRQGGVEQYF. CDR3 DNA sequence: TGTGCCATCAGCAGACAGGGGGGCGTGGAGCAGTACTTC.

This clonotype has more than one count but fewer than ten. The chain carries TRBV20-1 and TRBJ2-5; 11 nucleotides match TRBD2. Germline V gene data show CDR1 as DFQATT and CDR2 as SNEGSKA (reference sequence). The length of the CDR3 is 15 residues. J lost 0 bases, V lost 1 base, and 1 base had no gene match. The DNA of the CDR3 is TGCAGTGCTAGAGCGACTAGCGGGAACCAAGAGACCCAGTACTTC. It specifies CSARATSGNQETQYF.

This clonotype came up a few times. Here the CDR3 reads CATRIGRRASSYEQYF. The CDR3 coding sequence is TGTGCCACCAGGATAGGTCGGCGGGCGAGCTCCTACGAGCAGTACTTC. The chain carries TRBV24-1 and TRBJ2-7, with D perhaps TRBD2 (5 bases). Per germline, CDR1 KGHDR and CDR2 SFDVKD. CDR3 length equals 16 residues. Trimming took 7 bases from V and 0 from J, leaving 18 bases between them.

J is TRBJ2-4 and V is TRBV3-1; no reliable D call. The CDR3 consists of 12 residues. The germline V and J ends were trimmed by 2 bases and 5 bases, with 4 bases remaining between them. CDR1 LGHDT and CDR2 YNNKEL come from the germline V gene (reference sequence). CDR3 DNA: TGTGCCAGCAGCCAATGGCAAAACATTCAGTACTTC. Protein product: CASSQWQNIQYF.

This clonotype has only a few counts. This chain connects TRBV10-1 to TRBJ2-3; unclear D gene. Germline V lookup: CDR1 WNHNN, CDR2 SYGVQD (reference sequence). V was shortened by 2 bases and J by 0 bases, with 9 bases between the two germline ends. This CDR3 spans 15 amino acids. CDR3 amino acids: CASSERGPSTDTQYF. DNA of the CDR3: TGCGCCAGCAGTGAGCGAGGACCCAGCACAGATACGCAGTATTTT.

The rearrangement joins TRBV5-4 to TRBJ2-1, with D maybe TRBD1 (6 bases). Germline loops: CDR1 SGHNT, CDR2 YYREEE (reference sequence). This CDR3 region has 13 residues. V dropped 1 base and J dropped 7 bases, with 9 bases sitting between them. CDR3 bases: TGTGCCAGCAGCTTGACAGGGACGAATGAGCAGTTCTTC. It encodes CASSLTGTNEQFF.

The V gene is TRBV20-1, the J gene TRBJ1-2; D may be TRBD1 (6 bases). Germline V gives CDR1 DFQATT, CDR2 SNEGSKA (reference sequence). V shed 3 bases and J shed 2 bases, with 10 bases lying between them. This CDR3 comprises 13 residues. DNA for the CDR3: TGCAGTGCTAGCCGGCAGGGGAACTATGGCTACACCTTC. Translation: CSASRQGNYGYTF.

This clonotype was seen a single time. The chain carries TRBV27 and TRBJ2-7; D is perhaps TRBD2 (5 bases). This CDR3 spans 18 amino acids. With 0 bases removed from V and 0 bases from J, the gap between germline ends came to 18 bases. The germline V gene has CDR1 MNHEY and CDR2 SMNVEV (reference sequence). The CDR3 is CASSLSRVPEYSSYEQYF. CDR3 coding DNA: TGTGCCAGCAGTTTATCGCGGGTCCCGGAGTACAGCTCCTACGAGCAGTACTTC.

This clonotype has only a few counts. Since no conserved phenylalanine or tryptophan closes the CDR3, a read error is the likely cause. The DNA is omitted, as the CDR3 cannot be located on it reliably, and the CDR3 follows TCRdb's listing. CDR3 protein: CASSQEVYK. V and J are TRBV4-3 and TRBJ2-7. The CDR3 is 9 residues long, counting both termini. Germline V gives CDR1 LGHNA, CDR2 YSLEER.

The rearrangement joins TRBV12-3 or TRBV12-4 to TRBJ2-7; 11 bases are a match to TRBD2. The CDR3 has 15 amino acids. V gave up 6 bases and J gave up 3 bases; unmatched junction bases: 7. As DNA, the CDR3 is TGTGCCAGCAGATATCTAGCGGGAGGTAACTACGAGCAGTACTTC. This encodes CASRYLAGGNYEQYF.

The chain links TRBV12-3 or TRBV12-4 to TRBJ1-6; 8 bases are shared with TRBD1. The CDR3 is 12 amino acids. The V and J ends lost 6 bases and 11 bases, in that order; junction bases with no gene match: 3. The CDR3 reads CASRSGGPPLHF. The CDR3, as DNA: TGTGCCAGCAGGTCAGGGGGCCCACCCCTCCACTTT.

The V gene is TRBV29-1, the J gene TRBJ1-2; a possible D gene is TRBD1 (5 bases). CDR1 and CDR2 (germline): SQVTM, ANQGSEA. CDR3 length: 13 residues. Trimming pared 4 bases from V and 3 bases from J, leaving 12 bases between. CDR3 in amino acids: CSVVQGFDYGYTF. CDR3 sequence (DNA): TGCAGCGTTGTTCAGGGCTTTGACTATGGCTACACCTTC.

The CDR3 spells CASSFQGGSLEQYF. The CDR3 DNA reads as TGTGCCAGCAGTTTCCAGGGGGGTTCGTTGGAGCAGTACTTC. The chain employs TRBV27 and TRBJ2-7, with D possibly being TRBD1 (7 bases). This CDR3 is 14 amino acids long. Per the germline V gene, CDR1 is MNHEY and CDR2 is SMNVEV (reference sequence). V shed 3 bases and J shed 7 bases, with 16 bases lying between them.

This clonotype has just a few counts. CDR3 protein: CASSLQQGNTEAFF. The CDR3, as DNA: TGTGCCAGCAGTTTGCAACAGGGCAACACTGAAGCTTTCTTT. This chain links TRBV12-3 or TRBV12-4 with TRBJ1-1; D is perhaps TRBD1 (6 bases). V was clipped by 3 bases and J by 2 bases, with 10 bases between them. The CDR3 runs 14 residues.

This clonotype has more than one count but fewer than ten. The chain links TRBV6-5 to TRBJ2-1; D is undetermined. The germline V and J ends were trimmed by 8 bases and 2 bases, with 7 bases remaining between them. This CDR3 comprises 12 residues. Germline V gene sequence: CDR1 MNHEY, CDR2 SVGAGI. This chain's CDR3 is CASGVPYNEQFF. Here the CDR3 DNA reads TGTGCCAGCGGAGTTCCCTACAATGAGCAGTTCTTC.

This clonotype has a handful of counts. The chain combines TRBV5-1 with TRBJ2-5; TRBD2 aligns across 7 bases. This CDR3 is 15 amino acids long. V lost 4 bases and J lost 2; bases outside the gene matches: 8. From germline, CDR1 is SGHRS and CDR2 YFSETQ. The CDR3 bases are TGCGCCAGCAGCACCCTTGGAGCGGGACAAGAGACCCAGTACTTC. Translating gives CASSTLGAGQETQYF.